One sample yielded the 5 T cell receptor beta chains listed below, sequenced in a study of blood T cell repertoires in COVID-19. Sequenced by immunoSEQ multiplex PCR; TCRdb stores in-frame clones only, minus some. The sample carries some 100,000 clones, roughly 87% recorded once. The specimen was peripheral blood. Every receptor here comes from a human donor in a cohort sampled during active COVID-19.

The gene calls are TRBV18 and TRBJ1-5, with 8 bases that match TRBD1. V shed 1 base and J 1 base; nucleotides not matched to a gene: 3. The CDR3 loop spans 16 amino acids. CDR1 KGHSH and CDR2 LQKENI come from the germline V gene. CDR3 region: CASSPLGTGSNQPQHF. In DNA, the CDR3 is TGTGCCAGCTCACCACTCGGGACAGGCAGCAATCAGCCCCAGCATTTT.

The chain employs TRBV14 and TRBJ1-1; 10 bases align to TRBD1. Looked up from germline, CDR1 is SGHDN and CDR2 is FVKESK. The CDR3 has 18 amino acids. V gave up 4 bases and J gave up 3 bases; unmatched junction bases: 14. The CDR3 nucleotides are TGTGCCAGCAGCCGGCGTTGGGGACAGGGGTTCACGGACACTGAAGCTTTCTTT. The encoded protein is CASSRRWGQGFTDTEAFF.

This clone has a handful of counts. The V and J genes are TRBV5-6 and TRBJ1-3; a weak D match, TRBD1 (5 bases). The CDR3 runs to 14 residues. V lost 3 bases, J lost 1 base, and 8 bases lay in between. The V gene's germline CDR1 is SGHDT and CDR2 YYEEEE. DNA for the CDR3: TGTGCCAGCAGCTCAGGGCCGTCTGGAAACACCATATATTTT. The encoded protein is CASSSGPSGNTIYF.

J is TRBJ1-1 and V is TRBV11-2, with D uncertain. The germline gives CDR1 SGHAT, CDR2 FQNNGV. Trimming took off 3 bases at V and 2 bases at J, with 13 bases between the two ends. This CDR3 comprises 15 residues. The CDR3 region is CASSFGQTFNTEAFF. The CDR3 region has the DNA TGTGCCAGCAGCTTCGGCCAGACATTTAACACTGAAGCTTTCTTT.

The chain has TRBV9 and TRBJ2-2; D remains unclear. Germline CDR1 is SGDLS and CDR2 is YYNGEE. The CDR3 totals 13 residues. The germline V and J ends were trimmed by 6 bases and 7 bases, with 13 bases remaining between them. This CDR3 is CASKQRTHGELFF. In nucleotides, the CDR3 is TGTGCCAGCAAACAGAGAACACACGGGGAGCTGTTTTTT.